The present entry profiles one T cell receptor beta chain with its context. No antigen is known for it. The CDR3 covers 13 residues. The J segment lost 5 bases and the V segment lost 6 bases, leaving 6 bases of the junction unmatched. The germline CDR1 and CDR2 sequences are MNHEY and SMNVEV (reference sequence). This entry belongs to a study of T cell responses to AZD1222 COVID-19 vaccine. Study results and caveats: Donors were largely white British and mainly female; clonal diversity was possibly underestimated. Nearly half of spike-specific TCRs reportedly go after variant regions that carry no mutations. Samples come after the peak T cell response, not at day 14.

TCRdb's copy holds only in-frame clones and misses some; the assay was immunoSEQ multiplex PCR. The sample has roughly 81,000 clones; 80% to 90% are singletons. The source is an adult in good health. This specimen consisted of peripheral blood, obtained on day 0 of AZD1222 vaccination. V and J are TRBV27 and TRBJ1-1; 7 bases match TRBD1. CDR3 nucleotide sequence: TGTGCCAGCAGCCTGACAGGGCAAACTGAAGCTTTCTTT. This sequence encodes CASSLTGQTEAFF.